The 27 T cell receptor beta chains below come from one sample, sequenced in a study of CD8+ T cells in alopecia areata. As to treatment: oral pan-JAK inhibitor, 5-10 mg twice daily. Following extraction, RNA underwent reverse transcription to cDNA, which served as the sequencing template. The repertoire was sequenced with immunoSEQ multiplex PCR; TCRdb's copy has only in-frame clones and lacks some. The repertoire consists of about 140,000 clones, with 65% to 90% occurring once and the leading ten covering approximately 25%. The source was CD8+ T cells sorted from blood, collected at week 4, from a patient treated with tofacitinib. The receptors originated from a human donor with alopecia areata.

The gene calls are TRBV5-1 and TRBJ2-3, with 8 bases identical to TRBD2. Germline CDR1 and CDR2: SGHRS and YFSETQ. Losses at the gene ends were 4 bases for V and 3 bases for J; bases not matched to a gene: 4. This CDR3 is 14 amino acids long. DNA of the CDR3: TGCGCCAGCAGCCCTCGACTAGCGACAGATACGCAGTATTTT. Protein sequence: CASSPRLATDTQYF.

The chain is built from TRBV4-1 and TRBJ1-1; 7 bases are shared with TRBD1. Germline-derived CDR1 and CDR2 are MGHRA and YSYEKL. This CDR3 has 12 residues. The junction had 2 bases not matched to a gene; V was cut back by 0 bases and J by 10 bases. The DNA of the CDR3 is TGCGCCAGCAGCCAAGAGACAGGGATAGCTTTCTTT. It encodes CASSQETGIAFF.

The CDR3 protein is CSVNGGSRGDTQYF. In DNA form, the CDR3 reads TGCAGCGTAAACGGGGGCTCCCGGGGAGATACGCAGTATTTT. This chain uses TRBV29-1 with TRBJ2-3; D could derive from TRBD1 or TRBD2 (6 bases each). Trimming cost V 6 bases and J 5 bases, with 18 bases left between them. This CDR3 is built from 14 residues. Germline CDR1 and CDR2: SQVTM and ANQGSEA.

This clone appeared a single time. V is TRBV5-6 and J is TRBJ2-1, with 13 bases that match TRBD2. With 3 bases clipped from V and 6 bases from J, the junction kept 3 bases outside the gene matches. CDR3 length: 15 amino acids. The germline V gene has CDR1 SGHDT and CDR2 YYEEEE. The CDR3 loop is CASSWTSGGVNEQFF. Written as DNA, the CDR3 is TGTGCCAGCAGCTGGACTAGCGGGGGTGTCAATGAGCAGTTCTTC.

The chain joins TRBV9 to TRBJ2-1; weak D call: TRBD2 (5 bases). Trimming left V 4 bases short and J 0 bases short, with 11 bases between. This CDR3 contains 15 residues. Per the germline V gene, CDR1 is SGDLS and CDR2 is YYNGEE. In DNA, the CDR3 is TGTGCCAGCAGCACAAGCGGCCTCTCCTACAATGAGCAGTTCTTC. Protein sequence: CASSTSGLSYNEQFF.

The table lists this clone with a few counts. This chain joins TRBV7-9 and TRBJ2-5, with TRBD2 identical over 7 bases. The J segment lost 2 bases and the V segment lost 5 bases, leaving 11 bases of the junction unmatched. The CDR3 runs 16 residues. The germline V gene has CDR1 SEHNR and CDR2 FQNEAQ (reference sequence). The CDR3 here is CASSHPPAGVQETQYF. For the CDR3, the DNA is TGTGCCAGCAGCCACCCCCCGGCGGGGGTACAAGAGACCCAGTACTTC.

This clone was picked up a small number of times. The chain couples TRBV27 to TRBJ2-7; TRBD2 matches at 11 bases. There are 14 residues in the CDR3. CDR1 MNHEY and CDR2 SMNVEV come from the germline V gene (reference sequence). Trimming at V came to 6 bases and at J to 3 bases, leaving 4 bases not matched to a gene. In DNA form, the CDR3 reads TGTGCCAGCAGCTATAGCGGGGGGGTCTACGAGCAGTACTTC. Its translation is CASSYSGGVYEQYF.

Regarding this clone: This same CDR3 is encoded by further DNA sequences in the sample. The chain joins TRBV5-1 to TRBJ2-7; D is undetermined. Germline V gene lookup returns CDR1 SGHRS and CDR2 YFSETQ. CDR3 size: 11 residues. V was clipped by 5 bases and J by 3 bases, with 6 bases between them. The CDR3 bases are TGCGCCAGCAGTGGTAACTACGAGCAGTACTTC. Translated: CASSGNYEQYF.

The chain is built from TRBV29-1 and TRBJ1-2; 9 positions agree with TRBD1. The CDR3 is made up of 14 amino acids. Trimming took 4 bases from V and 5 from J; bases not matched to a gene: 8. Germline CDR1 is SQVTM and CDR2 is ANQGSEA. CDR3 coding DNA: TGCAGCGTTGTAATGGACAGGGGAGAATATGGCTACACCTTC. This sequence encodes CSVVMDRGEYGYTF.

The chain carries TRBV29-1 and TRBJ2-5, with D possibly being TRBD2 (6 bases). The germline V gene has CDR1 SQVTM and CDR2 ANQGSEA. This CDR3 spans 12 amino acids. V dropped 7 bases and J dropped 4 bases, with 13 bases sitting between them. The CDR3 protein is CSARGLIETQYF. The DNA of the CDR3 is TGCAGCGCGCGGGGCCTCATAGAGACCCAGTACTTC.

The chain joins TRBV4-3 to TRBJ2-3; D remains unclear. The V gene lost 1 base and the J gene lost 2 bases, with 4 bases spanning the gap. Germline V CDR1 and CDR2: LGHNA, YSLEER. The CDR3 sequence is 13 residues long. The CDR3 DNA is TGCGCCAGCAGCCAAGCCCCCACAGATACGCAGTATTTT. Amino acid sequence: CASSQAPTDTQYF.

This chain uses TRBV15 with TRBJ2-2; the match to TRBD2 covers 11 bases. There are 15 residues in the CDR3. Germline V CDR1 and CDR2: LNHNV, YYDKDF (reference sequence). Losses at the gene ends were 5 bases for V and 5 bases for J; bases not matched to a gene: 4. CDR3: CATSPRTSGTGELFF. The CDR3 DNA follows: TGTGCCACCAGCCCCCGGACTAGCGGGACCGGGGAGCTGTTTTTT. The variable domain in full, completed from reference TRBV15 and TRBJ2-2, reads DAMVIQNPRYQVTQFGKPVTLSCSQTLNHNVMYWYQQKSSQAPKLLFHYYDKDFNNEADTPDNFQSRRPNTSFCFLDIRSPGLGDTAMYLCATSPRTSGTGELFFGEGSRLTVL.

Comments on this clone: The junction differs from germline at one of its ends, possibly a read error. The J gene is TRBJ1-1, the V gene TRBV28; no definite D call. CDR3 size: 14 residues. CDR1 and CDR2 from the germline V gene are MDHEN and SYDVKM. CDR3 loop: CASSHKAFNTEASF. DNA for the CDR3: TGTGCCAGCAGCCACAAGGCGTTTAACACTGAAGCTTCCTTT.

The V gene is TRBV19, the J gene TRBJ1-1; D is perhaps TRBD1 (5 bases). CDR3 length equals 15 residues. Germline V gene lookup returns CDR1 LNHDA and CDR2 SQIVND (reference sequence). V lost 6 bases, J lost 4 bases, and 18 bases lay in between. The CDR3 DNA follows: TGTGCCAGTAGCCCCGGGACGGGTCGCGCCACTGAAGCTTTCTTT. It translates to CASSPGTGRATEAFF.

The CDR3: CASSLRREWDTEAFF. The CDR3 nucleotides read TGTGCCAGCAGCTTGCGACGGGAGTGGGACACTGAAGCTTTCTTT. The gene calls are TRBV5-6 and TRBJ1-1; D is undetermined. Germline V lookup: CDR1 SGHDT, CDR2 YYEEEE. V lost 1 base, J lost 3 bases, and 13 bases lay in between. The CDR3 extends over 15 amino acids.

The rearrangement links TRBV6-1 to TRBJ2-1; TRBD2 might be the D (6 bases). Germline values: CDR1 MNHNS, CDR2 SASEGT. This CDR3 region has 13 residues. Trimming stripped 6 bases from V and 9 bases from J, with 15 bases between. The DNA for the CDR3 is TGTGCCAGCAGAACCAAGGGAGGAGGTGAGCAGTTCTTC. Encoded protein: CASRTKGGGEQFF.

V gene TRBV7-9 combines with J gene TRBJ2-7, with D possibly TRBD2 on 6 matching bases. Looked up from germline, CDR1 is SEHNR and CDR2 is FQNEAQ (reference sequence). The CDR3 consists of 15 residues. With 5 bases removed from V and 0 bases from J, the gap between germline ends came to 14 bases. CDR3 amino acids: CASSTGTSRSYEQYF. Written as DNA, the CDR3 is TGTGCCAGCAGCACCGGGACTTCTCGCTCCTACGAGCAGTACTTC.

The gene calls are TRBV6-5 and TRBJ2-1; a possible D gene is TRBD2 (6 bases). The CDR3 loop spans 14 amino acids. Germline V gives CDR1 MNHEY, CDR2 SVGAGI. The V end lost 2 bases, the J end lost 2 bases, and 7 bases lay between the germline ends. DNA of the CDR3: TGTGCCAGCAGTTACGGCGGGGCCTACAATGAGCAGTTCTTC. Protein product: CASSYGGAYNEQFF.

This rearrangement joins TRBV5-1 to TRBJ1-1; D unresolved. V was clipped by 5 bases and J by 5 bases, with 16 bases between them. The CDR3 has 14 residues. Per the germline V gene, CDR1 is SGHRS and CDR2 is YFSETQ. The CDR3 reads CASSLESAGTEAFF. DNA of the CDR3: TGCGCCAGCAGTCTTGAGTCTGCGGGGACTGAAGCTTTCTTT.

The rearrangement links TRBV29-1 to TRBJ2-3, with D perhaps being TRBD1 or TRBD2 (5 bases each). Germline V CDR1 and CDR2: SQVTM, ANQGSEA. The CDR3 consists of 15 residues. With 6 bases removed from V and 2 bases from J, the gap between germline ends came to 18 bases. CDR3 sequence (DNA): TGCAGCGTGGGAATGAGGGGCCAAGTCACAGATACGCAGTATTTT. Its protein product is CSVGMRGQVTDTQYF.

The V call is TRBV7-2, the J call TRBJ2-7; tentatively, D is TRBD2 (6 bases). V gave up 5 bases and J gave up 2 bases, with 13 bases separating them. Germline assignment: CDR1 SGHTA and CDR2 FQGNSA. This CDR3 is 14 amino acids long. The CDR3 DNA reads TGTGCCAGCAGCGACCGGGACTTACCCTACGAGCAGTACTTC. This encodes CASSDRDLPYEQYF.

CDR3 nucleotides: TGTGCCTGGGGGGGTCTGGACAGGGGCTCCTACAATGAGCAGTTCTTC. The encoded protein is CAWGGLDRGSYNEQFF. The chain combines TRBV30 with TRBJ2-1; TRBD1 agrees at 9 bases. Germline CDR1 reads GTSNPN; CDR2 reads SVGIG (reference sequence). After removal of 5 bases from V and 0 bases from J, the junction contained 8 bases not matched to a gene. CDR3 length: 16 residues.

For the CDR3, the DNA is TGTGCCAGCAGCCAAGATCCAGGGGGCGCCTATGGCTACACCTTC. This translates into CASSQDPGGAYGYTF. The genes are TRBV4-2 and TRBJ1-2; 8 bases align to TRBD1. The germline CDR1 and CDR2 sequences are LGHNA and YNFKEQ. The CDR3 is 15 residues long. The junction had 4 bases not matched to a gene; V was cut back by 0 bases and J by 4 bases.

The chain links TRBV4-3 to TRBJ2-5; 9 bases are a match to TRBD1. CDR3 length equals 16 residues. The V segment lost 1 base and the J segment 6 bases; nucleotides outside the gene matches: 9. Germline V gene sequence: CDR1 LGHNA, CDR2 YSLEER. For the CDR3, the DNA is TGCGCCAGCAGCCAAGGCGTCGGGACAGGGAGGCAGACCCAGTACTTC. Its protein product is CASSQGVGTGRQTQYF.

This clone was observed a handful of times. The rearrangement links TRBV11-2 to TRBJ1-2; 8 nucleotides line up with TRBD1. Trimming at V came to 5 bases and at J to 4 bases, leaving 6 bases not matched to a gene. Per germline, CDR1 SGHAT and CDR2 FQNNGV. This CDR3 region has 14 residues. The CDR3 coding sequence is TGTGCCAGCAGCCCTCTTACAGGGGGCTATGGCTACACCTTC. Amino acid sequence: CASSPLTGGYGYTF.

CDR3 in DNA: TGCGCCAGCAGCCAATGGGGACAGGGGGAGTACGAGCAGTACTTC. This encodes CASSQWGQGEYEQYF. This chain links TRBV4-1 with TRBJ2-7; 11 positions match TRBD1. Germline V gives CDR1 MGHRA, CDR2 YSYEKL. The CDR3 runs to 15 residues. The V and J ends lost 2 bases and 4 bases, in that order; junction bases with no gene match: 4.

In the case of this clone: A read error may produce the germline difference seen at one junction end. This CDR3 is CAISESGQGGTDTQYF. The CDR3 bases are TGTGCCATCAGCGAGTCGGGACAGGGGGGAACAGATACGCAGTATTTT. The chain joins TRBV10-3 to TRBJ2-3, with TRBD1 identical over 11 bases. Per the germline V gene, CDR1 is ENHRY and CDR2 is SYGVKD. The CDR3 consists of 16 residues.